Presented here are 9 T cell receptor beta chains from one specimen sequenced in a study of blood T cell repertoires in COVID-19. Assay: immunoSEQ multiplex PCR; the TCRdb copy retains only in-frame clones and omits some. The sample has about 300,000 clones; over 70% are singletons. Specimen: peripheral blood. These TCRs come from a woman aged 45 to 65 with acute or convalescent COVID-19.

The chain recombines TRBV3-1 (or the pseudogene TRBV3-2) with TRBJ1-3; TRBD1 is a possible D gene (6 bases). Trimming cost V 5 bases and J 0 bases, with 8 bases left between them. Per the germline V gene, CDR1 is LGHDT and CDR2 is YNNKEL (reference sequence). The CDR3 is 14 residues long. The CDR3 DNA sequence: TGTGCCAGCAGCACAGGGACCTCTGGAAACACCATATATTTT. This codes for CASSTGTSGNTIYF.

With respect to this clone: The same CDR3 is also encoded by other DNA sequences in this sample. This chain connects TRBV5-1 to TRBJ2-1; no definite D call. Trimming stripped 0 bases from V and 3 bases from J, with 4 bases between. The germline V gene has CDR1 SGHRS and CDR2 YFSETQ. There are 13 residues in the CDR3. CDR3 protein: CASSLDGYNEQFF. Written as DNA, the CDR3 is TGCGCCAGCAGCTTGGACGGCTACAATGAGCAGTTCTTC.

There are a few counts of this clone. Here the CDR3 reads CASSPQGYTGELFF. Written as DNA, the CDR3 is TGTGCCAGCAGCCCCCAGGGGTACACCGGGGAGCTGTTTTTT. The chain recombines TRBV7-3 with TRBJ2-2, with a weak D call TRBD1 (6 bases). V lost 5 bases, J lost 3 bases, and 10 bases lay in between. CDR1 is SGHTA and CDR2 is FQGTGA in the germline V gene. This CDR3 is built from 14 residues. Complete variable domain (other parts from reference TRBV7-3 and TRBJ2-2): GAGVSQTPSNKVTEKGKYVELRCDPISGHTALYWYRQSLGQGPEFLIYFQGTGAADDSGLPNDRFFAVRPEGSVSTLKIQRTERGDSAVYLCASSPQGYTGELFFGEGSRLTVL.

The CDR3 sequence is CSVEDRRTSGGSGELFF. DNA for the CDR3: TGCAGCGTTGAAGATCGGCGGACTAGCGGGGGGTCCGGGGAGCTGTTTTTT. The chain combines TRBV29-1 with TRBJ2-2, with 14 bases aligning to TRBD2. The germline V gene encodes CDR1 SQVTM and CDR2 ANQGSEA. Trimming at V came to 0 bases and at J to 6 bases, leaving 6 bases not matched to a gene. This CDR3 spans 17 amino acids.

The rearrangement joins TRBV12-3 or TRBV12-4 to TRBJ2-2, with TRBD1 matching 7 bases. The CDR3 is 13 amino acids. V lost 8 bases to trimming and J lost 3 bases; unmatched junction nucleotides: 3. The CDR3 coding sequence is TGTGCCAGCGAGGGGGCATACACCGGGGAGCTGTTTTTT. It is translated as CASEGAYTGELFF.

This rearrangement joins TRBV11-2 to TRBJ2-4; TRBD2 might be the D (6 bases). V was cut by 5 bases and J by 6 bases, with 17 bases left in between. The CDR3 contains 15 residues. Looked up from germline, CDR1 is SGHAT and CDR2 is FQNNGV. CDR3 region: CASSPAGQRGNIQYF. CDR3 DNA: TGTGCCAGCAGCCCGGCGGGGCAGCGCGGAAACATTCAGTACTTC.

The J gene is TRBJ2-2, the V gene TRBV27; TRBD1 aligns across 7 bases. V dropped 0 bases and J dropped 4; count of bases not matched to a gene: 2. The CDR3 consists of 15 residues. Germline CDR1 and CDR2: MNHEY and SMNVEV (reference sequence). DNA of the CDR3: TGTGCCAGCAGTTTATCGCAGGGGGTCACCGGGGAGCTGTTTTTT. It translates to CASSLSQGVTGELFF.

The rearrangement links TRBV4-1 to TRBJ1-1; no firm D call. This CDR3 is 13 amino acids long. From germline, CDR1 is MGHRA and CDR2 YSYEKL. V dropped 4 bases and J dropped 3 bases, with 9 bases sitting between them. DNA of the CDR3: TGCGCCAGCAGCCCGGAAGGAGACACTGAAGCTTTCTTT. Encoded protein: CASSPEGDTEAFF.

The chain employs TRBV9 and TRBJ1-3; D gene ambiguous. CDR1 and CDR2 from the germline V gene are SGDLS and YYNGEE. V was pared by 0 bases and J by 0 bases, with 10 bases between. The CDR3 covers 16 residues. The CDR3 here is CASSVELLRSGNTIYF. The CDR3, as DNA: TGTGCCAGCAGCGTAGAGCTGCTTCGCTCTGGAAACACCATATATTTT.